The rows below give T cell receptor beta chains drawn from one sample of a study of graft-versus-host responses after intestinal transplantation. Some clones are missing from TCRdb's copy, which holds only in-frame ones; the method was immunoSEQ multiplex PCR. The table has around 26,000 clones, roughly 94% seen once; the top ten hold more than 0.4%. This material consisted of PBMCs, taken 156 days after intestinal transplant. The receptors originated from a human patient who received an intestinal transplant, so some T cells may come from the graft donor. The CDR3 runs from the conserved cysteine through the conserved F or W. Each record gives: clone size, J gene, D gene, V gene, CDR3 protein, CDR3 DNA. The D gene is left open where the match is weak. Rows may omit the clone size; those that give it use once, few, many or a size class.

size: .; J: TRBJ1-6; D: .; V: TRBV6-5; CDR3: CASSYSILGVDSPLHF; DNA: TGTGCCAGCAGTTACTCGATTCTGGGGGTAGATTCACCCCTCCACTTT
size: .; J: TRBJ2-1; D: TRBD2; V: TRBV19; CDR3: CASSWAGRDEQFF; DNA: TGTGCCAGTAGTTGGGCAGGGAGGGATGAGCAGTTCTTC
size: .; J: TRBJ2-2; D: TRBD2; V: TRBV12-5; CDR3: CASGDPGLAAGELFF; DNA: TGTGCTAGTGGTGACCCGGGACTAGCGGCCGGGGAGCTGTTTTTT
size: once; J: TRBJ2-3; D: TRBD2; V: TRBV11-3; CDR3: CASSLATGTSGGALADTQYF; DNA: TGTGCCAGCAGCTTGGCTACCGGGACTAGCGGGGGGGCCTTGGCAGATACGCAGTATTTT
size: .; J: TRBJ2-7; D: .; V: TRBV7-9; CDR3: CASSLDRTPSYEQYF; DNA: TGTGCCAGCAGCTTAGACAGGACGCCCTCCTACGAGCAGTACTTC
size: .; J: TRBJ2-1; D: .; V: TRBV29-1; CDR3: CSVISYNEQFF; DNA: TGCAGCGTTATTTCCTACAATGAGCAGTTCTTC
size: .; J: TRBJ2-3; D: TRBD2; V: TRBV5-1; CDR3: CASSLGLAGGRSDTQYF; DNA: TGCGCCAGCAGCCTAGGACTAGCGGGAGGGCGTTCAGATACGCAGTATTTT
size: .; J: TRBJ2-5; D: TRBD2; V: TRBV6-1; CDR3: CASSELIGLAVQETQYF; DNA: TGTGCCAGCAGTGAGTTAATAGGACTAGCGGTACAAGAGACCCAGTACTTC
size: .; J: TRBJ1-5; D: .; V: TRBV6-6; CDR3: CASSAGTQPQHF; DNA: TGTGCCAGCTCGGCGGGGACCCAGCCCCAGCATTTT
size: .; J: TRBJ1-1; D: .; V: TRBV5-4; CDR3: CASSQVGVGDTEAFF; DNA: TGTGCCAGCAGCCAGGTTGGGGTCGGGGACACTGAAGCTTTCTTT
size: once; J: TRBJ2-3; D: TRBD2; V: TRBV25-1; CDR3: CASSERTSGTPGTDTQYF; DNA: TGTGCCAGCAGTGAACGGACTAGCGGGACTCCAGGCACAGATACGCAGTATTTT
size: .; J: TRBJ2-5; D: .; V: TRBV6-5; CDR3: CASRRGGPQETQYF; DNA: TGTGCCAGCAGGAGGGGGGGCCCTCAAGAGACCCAGTACTTC
size: .; J: TRBJ1-1; D: .; V: TRBV6-5; CDR3: CASSLPFGTEAFF; DNA: TGTGCCAGCAGTTTACCCTTTGGGACTGAAGCTTTCTTT
size: .; J: TRBJ1-1; D: TRBD1; V: TRBV27; CDR3: CASSSGQGRAEAFF; DNA: TGTGCCAGCAGTTCCGGACAGGGACGGGCTGAAGCTTTCTTT
size: .; J: TRBJ2-4; D: TRBD2; V: TRBV2; CDR3: CAVQREGTKNIQYF; DNA: TGTGCCGTCCAGAGGGAGGGGACCAAAAACATTCAGTACTTC
size: .; J: TRBJ1-2; D: .; V: TRBV6-6; CDR3: CASSYRQTPNYGYTF; DNA: TGTGCCAGCAGTTACAGACAGACGCCTAACTATGGCTACACCTTC
size: .; J: TRBJ2-5; D: .; V: TRBV19; CDR3: CASSIRVFSTAQETQYF; DNA: TGTGCCAGTAGTATTCGGGTTTTCTCCACAGCACAAGAGACCCAGTACTTC
size: .; J: TRBJ2-5; D: .; V: TRBV7-3; CDR3: CASSSFTGETQYF; DNA: TGTGCCAGCAGCTCCTTTACAGGAGAGACCCAGTACTTC
size: .; J: TRBJ1-4; D: TRBD1; V: TRBV6-1; CDR3: CASSSRDRGNEKLFF; DNA: TGTGCCAGCAGTTCTAGGGACAGGGGAAACGAAAAACTGTTTTTT